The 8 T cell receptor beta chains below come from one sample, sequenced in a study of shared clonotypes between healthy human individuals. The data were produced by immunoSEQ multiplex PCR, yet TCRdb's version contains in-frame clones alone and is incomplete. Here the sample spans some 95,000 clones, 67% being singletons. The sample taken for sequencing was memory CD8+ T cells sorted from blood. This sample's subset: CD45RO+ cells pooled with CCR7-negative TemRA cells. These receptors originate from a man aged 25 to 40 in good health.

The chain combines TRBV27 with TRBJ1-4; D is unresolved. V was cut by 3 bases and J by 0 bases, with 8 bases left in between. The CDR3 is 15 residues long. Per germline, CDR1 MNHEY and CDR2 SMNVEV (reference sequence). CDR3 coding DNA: TGTGCCAGCAGTTTCCGGTACACAACTAATGAAAAACTGTTTTTT. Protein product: CASSFRYTTNEKLFF.

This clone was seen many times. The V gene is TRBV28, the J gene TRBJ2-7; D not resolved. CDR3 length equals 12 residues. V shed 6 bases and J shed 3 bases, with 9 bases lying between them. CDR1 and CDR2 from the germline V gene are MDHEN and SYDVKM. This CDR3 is CASSHTDYEQYF. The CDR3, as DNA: TGTGCCAGCAGCCATACAGACTACGAGCAGTACTTC.

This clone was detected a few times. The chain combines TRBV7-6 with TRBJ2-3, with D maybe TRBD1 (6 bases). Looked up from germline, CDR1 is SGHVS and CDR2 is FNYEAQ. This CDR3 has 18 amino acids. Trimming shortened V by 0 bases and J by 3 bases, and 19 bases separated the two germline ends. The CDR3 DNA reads TGTGCCAGCAGCTTAGCGAAGGGGGAAGGCTATTCGACAGATACGCAGTATTTT. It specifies CASSLAKGEGYSTDTQYF. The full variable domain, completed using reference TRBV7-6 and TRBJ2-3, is GAGVSQSPRYKVTKRGQDVALRCDPISGHVSLYWYRQALGQGPEFLTYFNYEAQQDKSGLPNDRFSAERPEGSISTLTIQRTEQRDSAMYRCASSLAKGEGYSTDTQYFGPGTRLTVL.

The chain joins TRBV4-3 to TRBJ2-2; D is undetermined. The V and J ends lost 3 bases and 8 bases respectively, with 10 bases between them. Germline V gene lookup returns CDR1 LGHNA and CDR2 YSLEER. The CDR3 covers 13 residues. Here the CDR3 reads CASSHYSDGELFF. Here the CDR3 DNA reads TGCGCCAGCAGCCATTACTCCGATGGGGAGCTGTTTTTT.

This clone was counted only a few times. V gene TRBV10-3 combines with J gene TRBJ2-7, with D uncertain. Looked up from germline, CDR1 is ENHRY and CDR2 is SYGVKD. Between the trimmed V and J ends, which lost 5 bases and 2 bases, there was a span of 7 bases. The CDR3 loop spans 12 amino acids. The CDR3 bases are TGTGCCATCAGTCCTGATACCTACGAGCAGTACTTC. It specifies CAISPDTYEQYF.

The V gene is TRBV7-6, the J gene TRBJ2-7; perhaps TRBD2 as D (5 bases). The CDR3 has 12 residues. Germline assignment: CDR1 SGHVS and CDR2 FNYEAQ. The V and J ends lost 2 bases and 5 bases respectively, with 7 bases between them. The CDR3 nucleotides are TGTGCCAGCAGCTTACCGGGGAACGAGCAGTACTTC. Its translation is CASSLPGNEQYF.

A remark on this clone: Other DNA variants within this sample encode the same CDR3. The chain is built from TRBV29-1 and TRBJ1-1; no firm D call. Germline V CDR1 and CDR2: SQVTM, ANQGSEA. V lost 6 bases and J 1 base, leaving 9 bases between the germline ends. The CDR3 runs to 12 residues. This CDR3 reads CSVVPGNTEAFF. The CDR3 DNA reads TGCAGCGTCGTCCCAGGGAACACTGAAGCTTTCTTT.

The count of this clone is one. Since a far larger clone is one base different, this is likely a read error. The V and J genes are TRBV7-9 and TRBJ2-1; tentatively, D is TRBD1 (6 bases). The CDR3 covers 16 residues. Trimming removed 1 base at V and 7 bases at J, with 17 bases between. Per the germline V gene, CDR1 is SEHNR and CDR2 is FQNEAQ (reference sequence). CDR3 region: CASSLVGTRSKNEQFF. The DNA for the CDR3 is TGTGCCAGCAGCTTAGTTGGGACAAGGTCTAAAAATGAGCAGTTCTTC.